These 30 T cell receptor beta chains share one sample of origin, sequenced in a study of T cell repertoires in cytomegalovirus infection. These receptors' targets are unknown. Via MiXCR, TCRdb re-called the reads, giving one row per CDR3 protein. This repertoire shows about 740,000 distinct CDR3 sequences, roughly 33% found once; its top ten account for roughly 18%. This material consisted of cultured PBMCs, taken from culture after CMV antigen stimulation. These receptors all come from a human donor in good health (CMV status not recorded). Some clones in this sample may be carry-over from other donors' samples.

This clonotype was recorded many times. CDR3 residues: CASSSRATGTNEKLFF. The CDR3 nucleotides read TGCGCCAGCAGCTCCCGCGCGACGGGTACTAATGAAAAACTGTTTTTT. The chain combines TRBV4-1 with TRBJ1-4; D call uncertain. The CDR3 covers 16 residues. The germline gives CDR1 MGHRA, CDR2 YSYEKL. The V gene lost 5 bases and the J gene lost 2 bases, with 15 bases spanning the gap.

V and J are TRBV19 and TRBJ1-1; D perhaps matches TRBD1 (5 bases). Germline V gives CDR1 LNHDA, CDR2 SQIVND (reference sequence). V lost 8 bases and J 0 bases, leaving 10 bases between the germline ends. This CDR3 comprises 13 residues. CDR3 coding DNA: TGTGCCAGTGAAGACAGACTGAACACTGAAGCTTTCTTT. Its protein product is CASEDRLNTEAFF.

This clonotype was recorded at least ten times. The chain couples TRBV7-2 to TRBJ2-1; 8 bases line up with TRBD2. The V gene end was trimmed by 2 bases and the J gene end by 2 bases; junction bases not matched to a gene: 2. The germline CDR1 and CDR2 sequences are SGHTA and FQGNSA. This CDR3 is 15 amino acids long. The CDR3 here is CASSLTSGAYNEQFF. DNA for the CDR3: TGTGCCAGCAGCTTAACTAGCGGAGCCTACAATGAGCAGTTCTTC.

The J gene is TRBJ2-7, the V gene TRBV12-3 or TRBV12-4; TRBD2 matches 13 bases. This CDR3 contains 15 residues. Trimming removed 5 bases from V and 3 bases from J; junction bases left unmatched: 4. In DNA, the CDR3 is TGTGCCAGCAGTATTGGACTAGCGGGAGACTACGAGCAGTACTTC. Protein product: CASSIGLAGDYEQYF.

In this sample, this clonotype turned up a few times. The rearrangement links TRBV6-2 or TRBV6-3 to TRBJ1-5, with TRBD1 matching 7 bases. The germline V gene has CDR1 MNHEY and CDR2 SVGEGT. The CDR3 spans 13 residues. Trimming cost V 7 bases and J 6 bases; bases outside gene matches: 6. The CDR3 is CASTTGVGQPQHF. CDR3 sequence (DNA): TGTGCCAGCACTACAGGGGTGGGTCAGCCCCAGCATTTT.

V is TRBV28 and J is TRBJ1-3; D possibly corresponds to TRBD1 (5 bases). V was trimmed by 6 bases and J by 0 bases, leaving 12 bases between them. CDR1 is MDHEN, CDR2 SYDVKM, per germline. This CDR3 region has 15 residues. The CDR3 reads CASREDTYSGNTIYF. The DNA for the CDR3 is TGTGCCAGCAGAGAGGACACGTACTCTGGAAACACCATATATTTT.

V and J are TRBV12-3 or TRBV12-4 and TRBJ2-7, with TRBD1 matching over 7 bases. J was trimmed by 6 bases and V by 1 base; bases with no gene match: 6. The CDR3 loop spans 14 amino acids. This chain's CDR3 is CASSLVGTDFEQYF. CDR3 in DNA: TGTGCCAGCAGTTTAGTCGGGACAGATTTCGAGCAGTACTTC.

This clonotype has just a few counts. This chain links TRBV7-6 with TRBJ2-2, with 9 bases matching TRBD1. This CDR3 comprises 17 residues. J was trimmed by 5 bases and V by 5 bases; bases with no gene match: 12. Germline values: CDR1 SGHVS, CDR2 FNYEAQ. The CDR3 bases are TGTGCCAGCAGCCTAGGGACAGGGAAAGGAGTGACCGGGGAGCTGTTTTTT. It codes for CASSLGTGKGVTGELFF.

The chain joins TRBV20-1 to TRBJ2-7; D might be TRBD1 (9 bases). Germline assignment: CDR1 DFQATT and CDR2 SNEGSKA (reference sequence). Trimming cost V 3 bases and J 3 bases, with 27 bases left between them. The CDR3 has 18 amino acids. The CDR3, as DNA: TGCAGTGCTAGGGGACAGGGCCTTGGCGCGGGGGGTCTCTACGAGCAGTACTTC. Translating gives CSARGQGLGAGGLYEQYF.

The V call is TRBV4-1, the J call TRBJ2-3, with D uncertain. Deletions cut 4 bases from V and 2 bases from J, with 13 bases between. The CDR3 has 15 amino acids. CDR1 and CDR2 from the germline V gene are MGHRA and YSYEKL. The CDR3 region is CASSRNPLSTDTQYF. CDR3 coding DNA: TGCGCCAGCAGCCGAAACCCCTTGTCCACAGATACGCAGTATTTT.

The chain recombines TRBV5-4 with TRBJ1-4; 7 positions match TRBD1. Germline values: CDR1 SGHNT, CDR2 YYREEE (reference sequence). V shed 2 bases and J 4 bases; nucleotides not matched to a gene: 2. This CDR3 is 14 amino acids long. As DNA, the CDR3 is TGTGCCAGCAGCTTTGGGACAGATAATGAAAAACTGTTTTTT. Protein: CASSFGTDNEKLFF.

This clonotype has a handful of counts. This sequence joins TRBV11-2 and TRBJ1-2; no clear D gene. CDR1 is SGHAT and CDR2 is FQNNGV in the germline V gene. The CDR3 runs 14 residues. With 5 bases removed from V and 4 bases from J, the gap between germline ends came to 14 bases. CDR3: CASSHVKRGYGYTF. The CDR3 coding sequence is TGTGCCAGCAGCCACGTCAAACGGGGCTATGGCTACACCTTC.

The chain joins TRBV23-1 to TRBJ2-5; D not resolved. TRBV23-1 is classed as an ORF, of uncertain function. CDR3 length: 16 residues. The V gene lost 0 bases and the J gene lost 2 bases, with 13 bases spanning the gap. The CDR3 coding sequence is TGCGCCAGCAGTCAATCCAGTCGTCTGAGACAAGAGACCCAGTACTTC. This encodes CASSQSSRLRQETQYF.

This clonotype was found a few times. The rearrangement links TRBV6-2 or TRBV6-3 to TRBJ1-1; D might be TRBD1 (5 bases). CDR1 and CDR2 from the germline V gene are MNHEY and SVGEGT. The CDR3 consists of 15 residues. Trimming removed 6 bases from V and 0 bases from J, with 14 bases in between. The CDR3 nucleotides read TGTGCCAGCAGAGACAGAAAAACCATGAACACTGAAGCTTTCTTT. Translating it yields CASRDRKTMNTEAFF.

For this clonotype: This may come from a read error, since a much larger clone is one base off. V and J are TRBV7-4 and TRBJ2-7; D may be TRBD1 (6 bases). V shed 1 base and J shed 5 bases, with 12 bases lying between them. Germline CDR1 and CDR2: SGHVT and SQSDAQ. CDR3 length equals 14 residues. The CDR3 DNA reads TGTGCCAGCAGCTTAGGGCAGGGGACCGACGAGCAGTACTTC. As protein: CASSLGQGTDEQYF.

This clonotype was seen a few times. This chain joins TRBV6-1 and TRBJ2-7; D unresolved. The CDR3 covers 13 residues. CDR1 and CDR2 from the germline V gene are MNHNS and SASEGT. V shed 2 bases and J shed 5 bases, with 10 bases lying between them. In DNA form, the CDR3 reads TGTGCCAGCAGTGAATTCTTAGGGAACGAGCAGTACTTC. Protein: CASSEFLGNEQYF.

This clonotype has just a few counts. The CDR3 loop is CASSEAPGKDEKLFF. CDR3 sequence (DNA): TGTGCCAGCAGTGAAGCACCAGGGAAAGATGAAAAACTGTTTTTT. The rearrangement joins TRBV6-1 to TRBJ1-4, with a weak D call TRBD1 (5 bases). Looked up from germline, CDR1 is MNHNS and CDR2 is SASEGT. V was trimmed by 0 bases and J by 6 bases, leaving 11 bases between them. The CDR3 totals 15 residues.

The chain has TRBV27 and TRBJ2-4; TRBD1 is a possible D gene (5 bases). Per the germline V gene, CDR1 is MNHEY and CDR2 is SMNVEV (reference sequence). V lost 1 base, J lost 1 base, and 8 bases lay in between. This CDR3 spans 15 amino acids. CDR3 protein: CASSLYPGAKNIQYF. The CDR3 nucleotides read TGTGCCAGCAGTTTATACCCAGGGGCCAAAAACATTCAGTACTTC.

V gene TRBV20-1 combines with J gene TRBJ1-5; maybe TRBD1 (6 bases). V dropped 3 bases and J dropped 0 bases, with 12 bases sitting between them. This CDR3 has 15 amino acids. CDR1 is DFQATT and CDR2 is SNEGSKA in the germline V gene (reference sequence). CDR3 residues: CSARGDTYSNQPQHF. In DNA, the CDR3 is TGCAGTGCTAGGGGGGACACATATAGCAATCAGCCCCAGCATTTT.

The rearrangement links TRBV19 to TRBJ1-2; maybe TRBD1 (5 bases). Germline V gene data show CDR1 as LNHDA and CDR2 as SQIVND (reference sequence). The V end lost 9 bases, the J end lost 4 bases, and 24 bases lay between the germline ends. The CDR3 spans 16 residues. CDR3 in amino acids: CASRPGTFQARYGYTF. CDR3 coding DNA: TGTGCCAGCCGACCTGGGACTTTCCAGGCACGCTATGGCTACACCTTC.

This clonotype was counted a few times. Here the CDR3 reads CAISEGLARDTQYF. The DNA of the CDR3 is TGTGCCATCAGTGAAGGACTAGCAAGGGATACGCAGTATTTT. The chain combines TRBV10-3 with TRBJ2-3; 8 bases map to TRBD2. Germline trimming cut 3 bases from V and 6 bases from J; bases unmatched to any gene: 5. CDR3 length equals 14 residues. CDR1 ENHRY and CDR2 SYGVKD come from the germline V gene.

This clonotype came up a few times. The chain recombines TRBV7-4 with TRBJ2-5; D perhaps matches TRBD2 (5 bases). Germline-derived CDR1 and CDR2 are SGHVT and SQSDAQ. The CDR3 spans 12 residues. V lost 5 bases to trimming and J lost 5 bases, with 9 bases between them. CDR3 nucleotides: TGTGCCAGCAGCCCCCGGAGGGAGACCCAGTACTTC. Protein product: CASSPRRETQYF.

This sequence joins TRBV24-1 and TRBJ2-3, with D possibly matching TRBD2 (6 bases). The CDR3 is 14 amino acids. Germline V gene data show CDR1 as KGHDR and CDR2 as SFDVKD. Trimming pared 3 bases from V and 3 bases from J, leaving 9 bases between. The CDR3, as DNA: TGTGCCACCAGTGATGCCGGGGGAACAGATACGCAGTATTTT. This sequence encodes CATSDAGGTDTQYF.

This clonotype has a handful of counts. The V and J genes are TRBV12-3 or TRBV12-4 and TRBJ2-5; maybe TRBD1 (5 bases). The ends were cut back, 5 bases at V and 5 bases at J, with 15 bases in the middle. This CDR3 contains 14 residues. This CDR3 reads CASSIQDPDETQYF. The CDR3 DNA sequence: TGTGCCAGCAGTATACAGGACCCAGATGAGACCCAGTACTTC.

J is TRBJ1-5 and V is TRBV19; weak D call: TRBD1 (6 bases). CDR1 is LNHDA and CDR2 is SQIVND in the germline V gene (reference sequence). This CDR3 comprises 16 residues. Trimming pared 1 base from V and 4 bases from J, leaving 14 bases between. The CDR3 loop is CASSIGGQKGNQPQHF. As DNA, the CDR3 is TGTGCCAGTAGTATAGGAGGACAGAAGGGTAATCAGCCCCAGCATTTT.

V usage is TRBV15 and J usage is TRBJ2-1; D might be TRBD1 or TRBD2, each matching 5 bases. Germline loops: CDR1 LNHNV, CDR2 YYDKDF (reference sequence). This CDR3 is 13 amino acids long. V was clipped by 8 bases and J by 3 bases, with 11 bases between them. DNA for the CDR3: TGTGCCACCCGCTGGGACCACTACAATGAGCAGTTCTTC. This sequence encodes CATRWDHYNEQFF. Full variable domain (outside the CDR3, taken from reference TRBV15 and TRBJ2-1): DAMVIQNPRYQVTQFGKPVTLSCSQTLNHNVMYWYQQKSSQAPKLLFHYYDKDFNNEADTPDNFQSRRPNTSFCFLDIRSPGLGDTAMYLCATRWDHYNEQFFGPGTRLTVL.

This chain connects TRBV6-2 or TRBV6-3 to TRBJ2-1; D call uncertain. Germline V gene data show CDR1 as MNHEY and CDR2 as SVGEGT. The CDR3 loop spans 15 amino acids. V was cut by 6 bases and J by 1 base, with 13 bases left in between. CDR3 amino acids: CASSRPSVSYNEQFF. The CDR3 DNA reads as TGTGCCAGCAGCCGCCCAAGTGTATCCTACAATGAGCAGTTCTTC.

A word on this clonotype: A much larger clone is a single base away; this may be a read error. In nucleotides, the CDR3 is TGTGCCAGCAGCCTAAGGACAGGGGGCGCGATGTTGAACACTGAAGCTTTCTTT. This gives the protein CASSLRTGGAMLNTEAFF. The chain links TRBV7-6 to TRBJ1-1; 11 nucleotides align to TRBD1. CDR1 is SGHVS, CDR2 FNYEAQ, per germline. This CDR3 comprises 18 residues. The J segment lost 0 bases and the V segment lost 5 bases, leaving 11 bases of the junction unmatched. The full variable domain, its missing parts supplied by reference TRBV7-6 and TRBJ1-1, is GAGVSQSPRYKVTKRGQDVALRCDPISGHVSLYWYRQALGQGPEFLTYFNYEAQQDKSGLPNDRFSAERPEGSISTLTIQRTEQRDSAMYRCASSLRTGGAMLNTEAFFGQGTRLTVV.

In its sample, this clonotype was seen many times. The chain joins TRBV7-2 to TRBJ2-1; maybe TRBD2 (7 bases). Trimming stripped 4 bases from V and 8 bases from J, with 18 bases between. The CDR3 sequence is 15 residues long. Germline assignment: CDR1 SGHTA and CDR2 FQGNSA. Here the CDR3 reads CASSSAGALNHEQFF. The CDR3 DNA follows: TGTGCCAGCAGCTCTGCGGGGGCCCTGAACCATGAGCAGTTCTTC.

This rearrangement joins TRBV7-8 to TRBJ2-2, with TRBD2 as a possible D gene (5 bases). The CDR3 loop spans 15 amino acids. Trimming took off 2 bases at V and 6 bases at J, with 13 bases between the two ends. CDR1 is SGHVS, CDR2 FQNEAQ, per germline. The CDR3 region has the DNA TGTGCCAGCAGCTTAATATCCGGGATTGCCGGGGAGCTGTTTTTT. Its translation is CASSLISGIAGELFF.